This TCR beta chain appears in the sequencing data of a study of response to subunit inactivated influenza vaccine. Study observations and caveats: Authors suggested seasonal influenza vaccinations each recruit few new T cells.

This clonotype was observed at least ten times. Its antigen is unknown. The CDR3 is made up of 14 amino acids. The V end lost 6 bases, the J end lost 2 bases, and 13 bases lay between the germline ends. CDR1 and CDR2 (germline): MDHEN, SYDVKM. TCRdb reanalysed the RT-PCR reads using MiXCR and keeps one entry per CDR3 protein. The repertoire includes 450,000 to 600,000 distinct CDR3 sequences, approximately 7.8% of them detected once, and around 14% sits in the top ten. Sample: PBMCs from blood, taken about 24 months after vaccination. The sequence came from a man between 50 and 70 years old who received an inactivated influenza vaccine. The genes are TRBV28 and TRBJ2-5; D may correspond to TRBD1 or TRBD2 (5 bases each). The CDR3 region is CASRTGRIQETQYF. The CDR3 DNA follows: TGTGCCAGCAGGACGGGACGGATTCAAGAGACCCAGTACTTC.